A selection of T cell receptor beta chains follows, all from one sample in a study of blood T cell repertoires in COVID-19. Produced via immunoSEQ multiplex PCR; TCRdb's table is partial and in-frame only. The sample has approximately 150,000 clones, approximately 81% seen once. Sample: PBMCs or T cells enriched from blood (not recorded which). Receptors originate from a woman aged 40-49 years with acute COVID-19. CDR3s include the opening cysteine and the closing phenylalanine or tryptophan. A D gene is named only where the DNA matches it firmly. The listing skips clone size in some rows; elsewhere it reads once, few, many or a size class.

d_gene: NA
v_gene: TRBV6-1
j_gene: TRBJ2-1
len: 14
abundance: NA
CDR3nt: TGTGCCAGCAGTGAGCAACCTTCCAGTAATGAGCAGTTCTTC
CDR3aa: CASSEQPSSNEQFF

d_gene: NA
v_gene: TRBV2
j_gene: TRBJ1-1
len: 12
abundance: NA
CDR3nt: TGTGCCAGCAATATCGCCAGGGGTCGGTCTTTCTTT
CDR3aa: CASNIARGRSFF

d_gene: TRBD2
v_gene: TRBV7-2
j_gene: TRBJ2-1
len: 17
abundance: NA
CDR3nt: TGTGCCAGCAGCTTTTTTACAGGACTAGCGGGAGTAAATGAGCAGTTCTTC
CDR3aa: CASSFFTGLAGVNEQFF

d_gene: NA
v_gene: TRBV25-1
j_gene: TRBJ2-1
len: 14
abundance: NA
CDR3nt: TGTGCCAGCAGTGACCAGGGAACCTACAATGAGCAGTTCTTC
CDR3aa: CASSDQGTYNEQFF

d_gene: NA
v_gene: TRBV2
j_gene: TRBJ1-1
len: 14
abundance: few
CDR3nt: TGTGCCAGCAGGAAAACAGGGCTGAACACTGAAGCTTTCTTT
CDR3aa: CASRKTGLNTEAFF

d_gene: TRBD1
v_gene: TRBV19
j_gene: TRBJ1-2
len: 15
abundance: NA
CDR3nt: TGTGCCAGTAGACGACAGGGGCAATCTAACTATGGCTACACCTTC
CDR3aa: CASRRQGQSNYGYTF

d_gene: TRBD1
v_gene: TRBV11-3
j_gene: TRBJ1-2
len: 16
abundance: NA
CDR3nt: TGTGCCAGCAGCTTAGGATCCGGGACAGGGGACTCTGGCTACACCTTC
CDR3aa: CASSLGSGTGDSGYTF

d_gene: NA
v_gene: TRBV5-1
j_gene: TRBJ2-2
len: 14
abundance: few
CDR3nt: TGCGCCAGCAGCCCGAGGGAGCGCACCGGGGAGCTGTTTTTT
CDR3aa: CASSPRERTGELFF

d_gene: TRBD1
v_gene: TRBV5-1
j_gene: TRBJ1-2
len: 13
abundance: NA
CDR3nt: TGCGCCAGCAGCTTGGGACAGGGGTCCGGCTACACCTTC
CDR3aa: CASSLGQGSGYTF

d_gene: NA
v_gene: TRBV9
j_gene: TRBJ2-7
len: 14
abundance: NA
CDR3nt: TGTGCCAGCAGCGCCGGGACTCGAGTCTACGAGCAGTACTTC
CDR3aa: CASSAGTRVYEQYF

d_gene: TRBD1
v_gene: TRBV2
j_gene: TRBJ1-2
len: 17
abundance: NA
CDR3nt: TGTGCCAGCAGCGGTGGGACAGCACCAAGCACCAACTATGGCTACACCTTC
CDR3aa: CASSGGTAPSTNYGYTF

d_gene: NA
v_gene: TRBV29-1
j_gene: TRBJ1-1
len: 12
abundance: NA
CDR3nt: TGCAGCGTGCGGGAGGGCGCCTCTGAAGCTTTCTTT
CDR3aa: CSVREGASEAFF

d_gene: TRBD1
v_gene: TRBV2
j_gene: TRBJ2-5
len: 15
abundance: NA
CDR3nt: TGTGCCAGCAGTGAACTGGACAGGACGCAAGGGGCCCAGTACTTC
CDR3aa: CASSELDRTQGAQYF

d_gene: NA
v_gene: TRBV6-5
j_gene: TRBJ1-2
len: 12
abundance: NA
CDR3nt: TGTGCCAGCAGTACTCACAGCTGGGGCTACACCTTC
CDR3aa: CASSTHSWGYTF

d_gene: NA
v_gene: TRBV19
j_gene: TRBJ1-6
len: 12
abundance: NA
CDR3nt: TGTGCCAGTATTGGGGGCGATTCACCCCTCCACTTT
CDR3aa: CASIGGDSPLHF

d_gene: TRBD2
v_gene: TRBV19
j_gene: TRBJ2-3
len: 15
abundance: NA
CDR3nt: TGTGCCAGTAGCCCACTAGCGGGAGGCACAGATACGCAGTATTTT
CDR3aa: CASSPLAGGTDTQYF

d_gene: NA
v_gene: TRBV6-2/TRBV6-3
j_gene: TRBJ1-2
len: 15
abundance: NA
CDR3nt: TGTGCCAGCAGTTATACCGCGAGGGTGGACTATGGCTACACCTTC
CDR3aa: CASSYTARVDYGYTF

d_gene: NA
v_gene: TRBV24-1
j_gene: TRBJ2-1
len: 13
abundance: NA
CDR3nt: TGTGCCACCCCTAGGCGGGCCTACAATGAGCAGTTCTTC
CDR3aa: CATPRRAYNEQFF

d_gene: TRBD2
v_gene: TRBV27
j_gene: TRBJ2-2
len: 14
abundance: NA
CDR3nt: TGTGCCACCAAGCGGGGCGGGGTCACCGGGGAGCTGTTTTTT
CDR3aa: CATKRGGVTGELFF

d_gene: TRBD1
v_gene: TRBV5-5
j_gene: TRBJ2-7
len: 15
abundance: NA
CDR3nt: TGTGCCAGCAGCTTGGGGGGCCAGGGGGCCAACGAGCAGTACTTC
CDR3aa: CASSLGGQGANEQYF

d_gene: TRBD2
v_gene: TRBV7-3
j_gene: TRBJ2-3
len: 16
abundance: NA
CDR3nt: TGTGCCAGCAGCTTAAGGGTTAGCGGGAGATCAGATACGCAGTATTTT
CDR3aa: CASSLRVSGRSDTQYF

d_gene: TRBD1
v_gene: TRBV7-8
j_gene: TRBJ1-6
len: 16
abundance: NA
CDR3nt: TGTGCCAGCAGCTTAGGGACAGGGCAGCGGAATTCACCCCTCCACTTT
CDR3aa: CASSLGTGQRNSPLHF

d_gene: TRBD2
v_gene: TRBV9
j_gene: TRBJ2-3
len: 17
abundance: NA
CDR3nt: TGTGCCAGCAGCGGTAGGCATAGCGGGAGGGCCACAGATACGCAGTATTTT
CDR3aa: CASSGRHSGRATDTQYF

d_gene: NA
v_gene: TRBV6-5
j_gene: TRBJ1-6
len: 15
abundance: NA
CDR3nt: TGTGCCAGCAGCCCGGAAGGAGCCTATAATTCACCCCTCCACTTT
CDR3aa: CASSPEGAYNSPLHF

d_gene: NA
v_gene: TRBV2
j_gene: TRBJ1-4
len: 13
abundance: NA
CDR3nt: TGTGCCAGCAGTGAAAGGGGGGGTGAAAAACTGTTTTTT
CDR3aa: CASSERGGEKLFF

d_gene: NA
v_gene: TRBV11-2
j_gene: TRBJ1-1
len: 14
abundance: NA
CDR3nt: TGTGCCAGCAGCTTCGGTGTCGGGGACACTGAAGCTTTCTTT
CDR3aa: CASSFGVGDTEAFF

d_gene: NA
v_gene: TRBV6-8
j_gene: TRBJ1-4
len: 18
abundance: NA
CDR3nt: TGTGCCAGCAGTTACCCGAGCCTAAATCTGGACAGATGGGAAAAACTGTTTTTT
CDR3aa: CASSYPSLNLDRWEKLFF

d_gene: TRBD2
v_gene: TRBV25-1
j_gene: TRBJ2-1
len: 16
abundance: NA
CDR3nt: TGTGCCAGCAGTGAATTAGGGACTAGCGGGAGCGGTGAGCAGTTCTTC
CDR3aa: CASSELGTSGSGEQFF

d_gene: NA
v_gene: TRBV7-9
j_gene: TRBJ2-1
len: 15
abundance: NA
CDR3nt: TGTGCCAGCAGCTTAGGGGGGAGGTTAAACAATGAGCAGTTCTTC
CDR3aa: CASSLGGRLNNEQFF

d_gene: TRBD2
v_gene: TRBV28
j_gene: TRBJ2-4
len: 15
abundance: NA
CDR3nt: TGTGCCAGCAGTGAGTTAGCGGGAGCCAAAAACATTCAGTACTTC
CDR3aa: CASSELAGAKNIQYF

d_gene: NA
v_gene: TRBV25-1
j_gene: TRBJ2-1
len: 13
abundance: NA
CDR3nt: TGTGCCAGCAGTGAGGAGATCTTAAATGAGCAGTTCTTC
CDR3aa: CASSEEILNEQFF

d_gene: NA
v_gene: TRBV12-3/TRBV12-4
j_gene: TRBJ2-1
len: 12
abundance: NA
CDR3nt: TGTGCCAGCAGTTTACCCCAGGGTGAGCAGTTCTTC
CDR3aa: CASSLPQGEQFF

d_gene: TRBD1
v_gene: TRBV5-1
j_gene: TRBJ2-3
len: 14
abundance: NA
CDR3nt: TGCGCCAGCAGCTTGGGACAGGGGTGGGATACGCAGTATTTT
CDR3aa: CASSLGQGWDTQYF

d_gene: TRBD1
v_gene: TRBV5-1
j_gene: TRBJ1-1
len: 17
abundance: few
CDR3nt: TGCGCCAGCAGCCTTACAATGACAGGGGCCCAGATTACTGAAGCTTTCTTT
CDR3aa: CASSLTMTGAQITEAFF

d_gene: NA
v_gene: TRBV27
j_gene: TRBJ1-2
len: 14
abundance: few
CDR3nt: TGTGCCAGCAGTCTCACAGGGATACGGGATGGCTACACCTTC
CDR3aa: CASSLTGIRDGYTF

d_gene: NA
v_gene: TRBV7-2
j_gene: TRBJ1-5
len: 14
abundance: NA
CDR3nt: TGTGCCAGCAGCCTCGACAATAACAATCAGCCCCAGCATTTT
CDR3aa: CASSLDNNNQPQHF

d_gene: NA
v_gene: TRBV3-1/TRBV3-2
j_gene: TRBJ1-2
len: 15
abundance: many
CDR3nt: TGTGCCAGCAGCCAAGAGAGTATTTCGAACTATGGCTACACCTTC
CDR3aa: CASSQESISNYGYTF

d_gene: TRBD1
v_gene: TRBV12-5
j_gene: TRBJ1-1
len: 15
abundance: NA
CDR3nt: TGTGCTAGTGCTCCCAGGGGGACAGTACTGACTGAAGCTTTCTTT
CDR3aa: CASAPRGTVLTEAFF

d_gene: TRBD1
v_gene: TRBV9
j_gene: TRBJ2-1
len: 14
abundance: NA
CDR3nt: TGTGCCAGCAGCGAGGGACAGGGCTGGAATGAGCAGTTCTTC
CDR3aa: CASSEGQGWNEQFF

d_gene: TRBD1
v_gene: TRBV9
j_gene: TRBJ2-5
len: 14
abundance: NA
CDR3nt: TGTGCCAGCAGCGAGACAGGGGGCAAAGAGACCCAGTACTTC
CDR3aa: CASSETGGKETQYF

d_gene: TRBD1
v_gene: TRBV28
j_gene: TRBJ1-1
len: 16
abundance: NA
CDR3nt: TGTGCCAGCAGTTTCGACAGGGTGGTTTTGAACACTGAAGCTTTCTTT
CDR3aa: CASSFDRVVLNTEAFF

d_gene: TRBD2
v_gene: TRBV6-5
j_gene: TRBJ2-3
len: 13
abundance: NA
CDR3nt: TGTGCCAGTACCGGGACTAACTCAGCTACGCAGTATTTT
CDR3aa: CASTGTNSATQYF

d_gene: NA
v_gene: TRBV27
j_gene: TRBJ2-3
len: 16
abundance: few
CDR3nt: TGTGCCAGCAGCTCCATCAGGGAAGCCCCTGCAGATACGCAGTATTTT
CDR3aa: CASSSIREAPADTQYF

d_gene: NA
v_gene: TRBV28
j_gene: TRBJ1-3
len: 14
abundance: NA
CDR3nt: TGTGCCAGCAGTTTGGGGGGAGGGAGAAACACCATATATTTT
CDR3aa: CASSLGGGRNTIYF

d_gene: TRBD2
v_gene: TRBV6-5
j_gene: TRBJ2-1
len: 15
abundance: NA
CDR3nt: TGTGCCAGCACCCCTCGACTAGCACGCGACAATGAGCAGTTCTTC
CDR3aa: CASTPRLARDNEQFF

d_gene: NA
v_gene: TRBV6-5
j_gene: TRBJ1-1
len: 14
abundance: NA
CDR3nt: TGTGCCAGCAGTTATCAGGGGCCTAACACTGAAGCTTTCTTT
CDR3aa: CASSYQGPNTEAFF

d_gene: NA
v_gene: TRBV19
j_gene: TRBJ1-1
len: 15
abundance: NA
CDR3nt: TGTGCCAGTAGTATAGTGGGCCAGGGGTACACTGAAGCTTTCTTT
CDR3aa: CASSIVGQGYTEAFF

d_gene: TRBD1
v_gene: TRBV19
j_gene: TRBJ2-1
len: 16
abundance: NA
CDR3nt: TGTGCCAGTAGTAACATCTGGACAGGGACTTACAATGAGCAGTTCTTC
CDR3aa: CASSNIWTGTYNEQFF

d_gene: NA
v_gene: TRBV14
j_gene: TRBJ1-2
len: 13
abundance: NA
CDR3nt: TGTGCCAGCAGCCAAGATCGGCAGGGGATATACACCTTC
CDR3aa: CASSQDRQGIYTF

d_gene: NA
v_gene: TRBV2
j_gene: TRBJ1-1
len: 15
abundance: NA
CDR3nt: TGTGCCAGCAGTACCCAGGGGCGGATAAACACTGAAGCTTTCTTT
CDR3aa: CASSTQGRINTEAFF

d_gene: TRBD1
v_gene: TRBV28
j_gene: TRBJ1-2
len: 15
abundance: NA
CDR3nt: TGTGCCAGCAGTTTAGAGGGACAGGGACTATATGGCTACACCTTC
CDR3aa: CASSLEGQGLYGYTF

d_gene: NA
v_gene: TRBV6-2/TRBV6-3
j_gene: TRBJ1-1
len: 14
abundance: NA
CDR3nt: TGTGCCAGCAGTTATCAGACAGGAAACACTGAAGCTTTCTTT
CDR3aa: CASSYQTGNTEAFF